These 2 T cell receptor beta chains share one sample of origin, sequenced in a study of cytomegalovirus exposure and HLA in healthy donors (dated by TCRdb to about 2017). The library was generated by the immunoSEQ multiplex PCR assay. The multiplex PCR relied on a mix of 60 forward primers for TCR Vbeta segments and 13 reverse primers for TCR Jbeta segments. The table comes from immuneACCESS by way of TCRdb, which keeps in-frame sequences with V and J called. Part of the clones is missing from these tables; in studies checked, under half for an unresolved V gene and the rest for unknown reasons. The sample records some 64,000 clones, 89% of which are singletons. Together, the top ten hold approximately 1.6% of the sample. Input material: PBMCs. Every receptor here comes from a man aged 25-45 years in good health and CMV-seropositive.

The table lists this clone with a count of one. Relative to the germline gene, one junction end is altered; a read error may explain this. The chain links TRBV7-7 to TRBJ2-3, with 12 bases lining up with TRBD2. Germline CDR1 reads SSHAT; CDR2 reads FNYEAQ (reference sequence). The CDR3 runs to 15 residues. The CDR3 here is CASSPTSGSTDTQYF. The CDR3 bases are TGTGCTAGCAGTCCGACTAGCGGGAGTACAGATACGCAGTATTTT.

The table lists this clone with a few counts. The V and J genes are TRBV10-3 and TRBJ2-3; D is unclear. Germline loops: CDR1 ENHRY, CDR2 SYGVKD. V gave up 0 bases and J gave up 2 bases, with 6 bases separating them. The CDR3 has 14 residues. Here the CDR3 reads CAISESTDTDTQYF. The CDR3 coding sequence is TGTGCCATCAGTGAGTCCACTGACACAGATACGCAGTATTTT.